This record concerns one T cell receptor (beta chain) sequence. The germline V and J ends were trimmed by 8 bases and 3 bases, with 8 bases remaining between them. Germline CDR1 SGHAT, CDR2 FQNNGV. This CDR3 is 12 amino acids long. TCRdb reprocessed the RT-PCR reads via MiXCR and lists one record per CDR3 protein. Of roughly 650,000 distinct CDR3 sequences listed, 14% are singletons. This entry comes from a study of response to subunit inactivated influenza vaccine. V and J are TRBV11-2 and TRBJ2-1; D is possibly TRBD2 (5 bases). The TCR comes from a man aged 45 to 65 who received an inactivated influenza vaccine. The source was PBMCs from blood, collected approximately 15 days before vaccination. The DNA of the CDR3 is TGTGCCAGCGTCGCGGGCTACAATGAGCAGTTCTTC. It yields the protein CASVAGYNEQFF.